One and the same sample provided the 11 T cell receptor beta chains below, sequenced in a study of identical twins. MiXCR, run by TCRdb on the 5' RACE reads, gives a single entry per CDR3 protein. Of roughly 700,000 distinct CDR3 sequences in the sample, around 8.6% were seen once. This sample also belongs to another study, concerning yellow fever vaccine responses in identical twins.

Sequencing was done on a sample of PBMCs. Source of these receptors: a woman aged 18-29 years in good health.

This clonotype has a count of ten or more. V is TRBV11-1 and J is TRBJ2-2; 10 nucleotides line up with TRBD2. V lost 7 bases, J lost 1 base, and 12 bases stayed unmatched. The germline CDR1 and CDR2 sequences are SGHAT and FQDESV (reference sequence). CDR3 length equals 18 residues. The CDR3 loop reads CASNRLASGRENTGELFF. The CDR3 DNA follows: TGTGCCAGCAATCGGCTGGCTAGCGGGAGAGAGAACACCGGGGAGCTGTTTTTT.

The table lists this clonotype with a few counts. The genes are TRBV20-1 and TRBJ2-7, with 12 bases fitting TRBD2. The CDR3 has 15 amino acids. Germline CDR1 and CDR2: DFQATT and SNEGSKA (reference sequence). The trim removed 5 bases at V and 2 bases at J, leaving 7 bases unmatched. CDR3 coding DNA: TGCAGTGCTGCATTCTGGACTAGCGGGACCTACGAGCAGTACTTC. As protein: CSAAFWTSGTYEQYF.

This clonotype was detected ten times or more. This rearrangement joins TRBV7-8 to TRBJ2-2; D gene unclear. Germline V gives CDR1 SGHVS, CDR2 FQNEAQ. Trimming left V 0 bases short and J 3 bases short, with 8 bases between. This CDR3 contains 15 residues. This CDR3 is CASSLAAPYTGELFF. The CDR3 bases are TGTGCCAGCAGCTTAGCGGCTCCTTACACCGGGGAGCTGTTTTTT.

This clonotype was counted between two and nine times. V is TRBV15 and J is TRBJ2-1; D remains ambiguous. The germline CDR1 and CDR2 sequences are LNHNV and YYDKDF (reference sequence). Trimming shortened V by 5 bases and J by 6 bases, and 8 bases separated the two germline ends. CDR3 length: 12 amino acids. The CDR3 sequence: CATSAPGNEQFF. The CDR3 DNA sequence: TGTGCCACCAGCGCCCCCGGCAATGAGCAGTTCTTC.

This clonotype was detected ten times or more. The chain is built from TRBV6-2 or TRBV6-3 and TRBJ2-1, with 7 bases aligning to TRBD2. The CDR3 loop spans 17 amino acids. Per the germline V gene, CDR1 is MNHEY and CDR2 is SVGEGT. J was trimmed by 3 bases and V by 3 bases; bases with no gene match: 11. The CDR3 sequence is CASSYSPSSGVYNEQFF. CDR3 bases: TGTGCCAGCAGTTATTCCCCCTCTAGCGGAGTCTACAATGAGCAGTTCTTC.

With regard to this clonotype: The limits of the CDR3 on the DNA are not certain, so only TCRdb's listed CDR3 is given. The chain uses TRBV5-4 and TRBJ2-4; the table's D call, TRBD1, has no DNA check behind it. Germline V gene data show CDR1 as SGHNT and CDR2 as YYREEE (reference sequence). From its first to its last residue, the CDR3 has 12 amino acids. The chain's CDR3 is CASSFGGGAVLF.

This clonotype was found a few times. The CDR3 loop reads CASSVNTGDHTGELFF. The CDR3, as DNA: TGTGCCAGCAGCGTAAACACAGGGGATCACACCGGGGAGCTGTTTTTT. The gene calls are TRBV9 and TRBJ2-2, with 7 nucleotides matching TRBD1. V shed 1 base and J 3 bases; nucleotides not matched to a gene: 6. The germline gives CDR1 SGDLS, CDR2 YYNGEE. This CDR3 region has 16 residues.

This clonotype showed up many times. The J gene is TRBJ2-5, the V gene TRBV18; D is ambiguous. Germline values: CDR1 KGHSH, CDR2 LQKENI. This CDR3 is 11 amino acids long. V dropped 8 bases and J dropped 4 bases, with 8 bases sitting between them. The CDR3 loop is CASSPSETQYF. The CDR3 bases are TGTGCCAGCAGTCCCTCAGAGACCCAGTACTTC.

At least ten counts were recorded for this clonotype. V and J are TRBV29-1 and TRBJ2-1, with D perhaps assigned TRBD1 or TRBD2 (6 bases each). The CDR3 covers 13 residues. Germline CDR1 SQVTM, CDR2 ANQGSEA. V gave up 2 bases and J gave up 6 bases, with 11 bases separating them. The CDR3 nucleotides read TGCAGCGTTGAATCCGGGGGCGGCAATGAGCAGTTCTTC. Protein: CSVESGGGNEQFF.

CDR3: CASSPSIDNEQFF. The CDR3 coding sequence is TGTGCCAGCTCACCCAGCATCGACAATGAGCAGTTCTTC. The chain employs TRBV18 and TRBJ2-1; no definite D call. This CDR3 region has 13 residues. Trimming cost V 3 bases and J 5 bases, with 8 bases left between them. The germline CDR1 and CDR2 sequences are KGHSH and LQKENI.

This clonotype was recorded a few times. The CDR3 loop is CASSDLGPEAFF. DNA of the CDR3: TGTGCCAGCAGTGATCTGGGACCTGAAGCTTTCTTT. This chain joins TRBV27 and TRBJ1-1, with D maybe TRBD1 (5 bases). The CDR3 runs to 12 residues. Germline values: CDR1 MNHEY, CDR2 SMNVEV (reference sequence). V shed 5 bases and J shed 6 bases, with 10 bases lying between them.